This passage covers 15 T cell receptor beta chains from one sample sequenced in a study. The sorted Tregs were CD4+CD25+CD127-/low cells. TCRdb re-called the 5' RACE reads through MiXCR, storing one row per CDR3 protein. The sample lists about 32,000 distinct CDR3 sequences, over 25% occurring once. Sequencing was done on a sample of tumor-infiltrating Tregs sorted from the breast tumor. The receptors derive from a female donor with breast cancer.

As for this clonotype: A much larger clone lies a single base off, so this may be a read error. Without the conserved terminal phenylalanine or tryptophan, this CDR3 likely stems from a read error. This chain links TRBV5-4 with TRBJ1-2; maybe TRBD1 (6 bases). The CDR3 totals 14 residues. The V end was cut by 2 bases, the J end by 2 bases, with 10 bases between. Looked up from germline, CDR1 is SGHNT and CDR2 is YYREEE (reference sequence). The CDR3 region is CASSFAGANYGYTL. The CDR3 coding sequence is TGTGCCAGCAGCTTTGCAGGGGCAAACTATGGCTACACCCTC.

The gene calls are TRBV20-1 and TRBJ1-5; D call uncertain. V was trimmed by 0 bases and J by 1 base, leaving 22 bases between them. Germline V lookup: CDR1 DFQATT, CDR2 SNEGSKA (reference sequence). The CDR3 spans 19 residues. Here the CDR3 DNA reads TGCAGTGCTAGAGATCAACGTTTAGGGATATCGGTCAGCAATCAGCCCCAGCATTTT. Amino acid sequence: CSARDQRLGISVSNQPQHF.

This clonotype was counted between two and nine times. This chain joins TRBV27 and TRBJ2-7, with D hard to call. CDR1 and CDR2 (germline): MNHEY, SMNVEV (reference sequence). This CDR3 is 12 amino acids long. Deletions cut 4 bases from V and 6 bases from J, with 10 bases between. The CDR3 spells CASSSTWGEQYF. DNA for the CDR3: TGTGCCAGCAGTTCCACGTGGGGCGAGCAGTACTTC.

This clonotype was counted many times. The rearrangement joins TRBV7-3 to TRBJ2-1; TRBD1 agrees at 8 bases. Germline values: CDR1 SGHTA, CDR2 FQGTGA. This CDR3 is 15 amino acids long. Germline trimming cut 5 bases from V and 6 bases from J; bases unmatched to any gene: 9. The CDR3 spells CASSADRGVGNEQFF. As DNA, the CDR3 is TGTGCCAGCAGCGCCGACAGGGGTGTAGGCAATGAGCAGTTCTTC. Drawing the rest from reference TRBV7-3 and TRBJ2-1, the complete variable domain is GAGVSQTPSNKVTEKGKYVELRCDPISGHTALYWYRQSLGQGPEFLIYFQGTGAADDSGLPNDRFFAVRPEGSVSTLKIQRTERGDSAVYLCASSADRGVGNEQFFGPGTRLTVL.

The chain carries TRBV10-1 and TRBJ2-7; D ambiguous. Trimming pared 3 bases from V and 5 bases from J, leaving 11 bases between. Germline assignment: CDR1 WNHNN and CDR2 SYGVQD (reference sequence). The CDR3 runs 13 residues. The chain's CDR3 is CASSEQHSDEQYF. CDR3 DNA sequence: TGCGCCAGCAGTGAACAGCACAGCGACGAGCAGTACTTC.

At least ten counts were recorded for this clonotype. The chain couples TRBV6-5 to TRBJ2-7, with a tentative D call TRBD1 (5 bases). CDR3 length equals 14 residues. Germline CDR1 MNHEY, CDR2 SVGAGI. V was clipped by 5 bases and J by 3 bases, with 14 bases between them. The DNA for the CDR3 is TGTGCCAGCAGTCCAGGGTTCCTGTACTACGAGCAGTACTTC. Translated, it gives CASSPGFLYYEQYF.

This clonotype is labeled as medium-sized. The chain recombines TRBV29-1 with TRBJ2-1; TRBD2 matches at 14 bases. The germline V gene has CDR1 SQVTM and CDR2 ANQGSEA. The length of the CDR3 is 14 residues. The V and J ends lost 7 bases and 6 bases, in that order; junction bases with no gene match: 5. The CDR3 sequence: CSGMGLAGANEQFF. The DNA of the CDR3 is TGCAGCGGAATGGGACTAGCGGGAGCCAATGAGCAGTTCTTC.

To note about this clonotype: At one end, the junction sequence differs from germline, possibly due to a read error. The chain links TRBV2 to TRBJ2-7; 11 positions agree with TRBD1. The CDR3 spans 14 residues. Germline CDR1 SNHLY, CDR2 FYNNEI. CDR3 residues: CASSPIRDRGFLDF. In nucleotides, the CDR3 is TGTGCCAGCAGTCCTATCCGGGACAGGGGGTTTTTGGACTTC. Complete variable domain (other parts from reference TRBV2 and TRBJ2-7): EPEVTQTPSHQVTQMGQEVILRCVPISNHLYFYWYRQILGQKVEFLVSFYNNEISEKSEIFDDQFSVERPDGSNFTLKIRSTKLEDSAMYFCASSPIRDRGFLDFGPGTRLTVT.

The chain joins TRBV6-5 to TRBJ2-3; D may correspond to TRBD1 or TRBD2 (5 bases each). This CDR3 has 16 amino acids. In germline, CDR1 is MNHEY, CDR2 SVGAGI. Trimming cost V 4 bases and J 4 bases, with 18 bases left between them. The CDR3 loop is CASSSLEGRGADTQYF. The CDR3, as DNA: TGTGCCAGCAGTTCCCTTGAGGGGAGAGGGGCAGATACGCAGTATTTT.

This clonotype was counted a few times. V is TRBV7-2 and J is TRBJ1-2; tentative D call: TRBD1 (5 bases). The CDR3 runs 15 residues. The V end lost 5 bases, the J end lost 0 bases, and 13 bases lay between the germline ends. Germline values: CDR1 SGHTA, CDR2 FQGNSA. Written as DNA, the CDR3 is TGTGCCAGCAGCCCTGACAGATTTTCTAACTATGGCTACACCTTC. Its protein is CASSPDRFSNYGYTF.

With regard to this clonotype: A much larger clone differs by one base, so this may be a read error. The chain uses TRBV7-9 and TRBJ1-1; D perhaps matches TRBD1 (6 bases). V was cut by 5 bases and J by 3 bases, with 13 bases left in between. The CDR3 consists of 14 residues. CDR1 and CDR2 (germline): SEHNR, FQNEAQ (reference sequence). CDR3 loop: CASSTRDKDTEAFF. The CDR3 bases are TGTGCCAGCAGCACCAGGGACAAGGACACTGAAGCTTTCTTT.

The sample holds many counts of this clonotype. This chain uses TRBV6-6 with TRBJ2-1, with 9 bases lining up with TRBD2. This CDR3 has 16 residues. The germline V gene has CDR1 MNHNY and CDR2 SVGAGI (reference sequence). Unmatched junction bases numbered 5, after V lost 0 bases and J lost 5 bases. The CDR3 region has the DNA TGTGCCAGCAGTTACTCCCGACTAGCGGCAAACAATGAGCAGTTCTTC. It codes for CASSYSRLAANNEQFF.

A word on this clonotype: This clone may be a read error of a much larger clone one base away. J is TRBJ1-5 and V is TRBV12-3 or TRBV12-4; weak D call: TRBD1 (5 bases). The CDR3 loop spans 14 amino acids. CDR3 in DNA: TGTGTCAGCAGTTCCCCAGGGAGCAATCAGCCCCAGCATTTT. Translation: CVSSSPGSNQPQHF.

The chain recombines TRBV5-1 with TRBJ1-2, with D unresolved. Germline V CDR1 and CDR2: SGHRS, YFSETQ. Trimming shortened V by 0 bases and J by 7 bases, and 10 bases separated the two germline ends. The CDR3 runs to 13 residues. The CDR3 spells CASSLEPVGGYTF. CDR3 DNA sequence: TGCGCCAGCAGCTTGGAACCCGTCGGTGGCTACACCTTC.

This clonotype was seen many times. The chain carries TRBV20-1 and TRBJ2-1; 9 bases map to TRBD2. There are 15 residues in the CDR3. Trimming removed 1 base from V and 10 bases from J; junction bases left unmatched: 11. From germline, CDR1 is DFQATT and CDR2 SNEGSKA (reference sequence). The DNA of the CDR3 is TGCAGTGCTAGAGCCAATAGCGGGAGTGGGGCGGAGCAGTTCTTC. Its translation is CSARANSGSGAEQFF.